This T cell receptor beta chain is drawn from a study of T cell responses to AZD1222 COVID-19 vaccine. Regarding the study as a whole: The CD4 TCRs associated with vaccination extended across spike and predominated at 160-218 and 743-854. AZD1222 recipients seropositive at baseline numbered only 5 to 7.

Generated by immunoSEQ multiplex PCR, the TCRdb table keeps only in-frame clones and is missing some. Among more than 110,000 clones listed, approximately 90% were seen once. This CDR3 has 15 amino acids. CDR1 is SGHTA and CDR2 is FQGTGA in the germline V gene. With regard to this clone: Its antigen is not identified. At one of its ends the junction is not consistent with the germline gene, which may arise from a read error.

The chain uses TRBV7-3 and TRBJ1-1; maybe TRBD1 (5 bases). The clonotype originates from an adult in good health. The sequencing here drew on peripheral blood, taken on day 0 of AZD1222 vaccination. CDR3 amino acids: CASSPRGGAAHPPWF. CDR3 nucleotides: TGTGCCAGCAGCCCTCGGGGGGGTGCTGCTCATCCCCCTTGGTTT. Variable domain in full (rest from reference TRBV7-3 and TRBJ1-1): GAGVSQTPSNKVTEKGKYVELRCDPISGHTALYWYRQSLGQGPEFLIYFQGTGAADDSGLPNDRFFAVRPEGSVSTLKIQRTERGDSAVYLCASSPRGGAAHPPWFGQGTRLTVV.